The rows below give T cell receptor beta chains drawn from one sample of a study of circulating tumor DNA in untreated peripheral T-cell lymphoma. The protocol was immunoSEQ multiplex PCR, while the TCRdb copy is restricted to in-frame clones and leaves out a portion. The data hold roughly 8,600 clones, with roughly 82% observed a single time. Material for sequencing was tumor tissue. The receptor source for this set is a human donor with peripheral T-cell lymphoma. Both conserved end residues are part of each CDR3. Each record gives: CDR3 protein, CDR3 DNA, D gene, J gene, clone size, V gene. The D gene is left open where the match is weak. Clone size is given for some rows only: seen once, a few or many times, or a class if the clone is expanded.

CASSLLAGLEKETQYF TGTGCCAGCAGCTTATTAGCTGGACTAGAGAAAGAGACCCAGTACTTC TRBD2 TRBJ2-5 NA TRBV11-1
CASSYGDTLSYEQYF TGTGCCAGCAGTTACGGCGACACCCTCTCCTACGAGCAGTACTTC NA TRBJ2-7 NA TRBV6-8
CAWSLTSGIDNEQFF TGTGCCTGGAGTCTGACTAGCGGGATCGACAATGAGCAGTTCTTC TRBD2 TRBJ2-1 NA TRBV30
CASTQEGFEQYF TGTGCCAGCACCCAGGAGGGGTTCGAGCAGTACTTC NA TRBJ2-7 NA TRBV2
CSVEGDQLTRNTEAFF TGCAGCGTTGAGGGGGACCAGCTAACCAGGAACACTGAAGCTTTCTTT NA TRBJ1-1 once TRBV29-1
CASSNGKETQYF TGTGCCAGTAGTAATGGCAAAGAGACCCAGTACTTC NA TRBJ2-5 NA TRBV19
CASSMGGTEAFF TGTGCCAGTAGTATGGGTGGAACTGAAGCTTTCTTT NA TRBJ1-1 NA TRBV19
CASSPLGQGEAIYF TGTGCCAGCTCACCTCTAGGACAGGGTGAAGCCATATATTTT TRBD1 TRBJ1-3 NA TRBV18
CASSIDGSLPYGYTF TGTGCCAGTAGTATAGACGGGTCCTTACCCTATGGCTACACCTTC NA TRBJ1-2 few TRBV19
CAWSLPPGRRSPLHF TGTGCCTGGAGTCTTCCACCGGGGCGACGGTCACCCCTCCACTTT NA TRBJ1-6 NA TRBV30
CASSLAGGDEQYF TGTGCCAGCAGCTTAGCAGGGGGCGACGAACAGTACTTC TRBD1 TRBJ2-7 NA TRBV7-2
CASSDPRDRPQETQYF TGTGCCAGCAGCGACCCTCGGGACAGGCCTCAAGAGACCCAGTACTTC TRBD1 TRBJ2-5 NA TRBV6-8
CASSSPPGQGLTNTQYF TGTGCCAGTAGTTCCCCCCCCGGACAGGGACTCACAAATACGCAGTATTTT TRBD1 TRBJ2-3 NA TRBV19
CSVDGLAGGPAKNIQYF TGCAGCGTTGACGGGCTAGCGGGGGGGCCAGCCAAAAACATTCAGTACTTC TRBD2 TRBJ2-4 NA TRBV29-1
CASSPGLLYEQYF TGCGCCAGCAGCCCGGGACTTCTCTACGAGCAGTACTTC NA TRBJ2-7 NA TRBV1
CASSERGAGDGYTF TGCGCCAGCAGTGAGCGGGGGGCTGGAGATGGCTACACCTTC NA TRBJ1-2 NA TRBV10-2
CSVWEGNYGYTF TGCAGCGTCTGGGAGGGGAACTATGGCTACACCTTC NA TRBJ1-2 once TRBV29-1
CASRTLYGIQNTIYF TGTGCCAGCAGAACCTTATACGGGATCCAAAACACCATATATTTT NA TRBJ1-3 once TRBV28
CASSPDVGRRTDTQYF TGTGCCAGTAGTCCCGACGTGGGCAGGCGCACAGATACGCAGTATTTT NA TRBJ2-3 NA TRBV19
CASSLLGARSSYNSPLHF TGTGCCAGCAGCTTATTGGGGGCGCGGAGCTCCTATAATTCACCCCTCCACTTT NA TRBJ1-6 NA TRBV11-3
CASSRRGTEAFF TGTGCCAGTAGTAGGAGGGGCACTGAAGCTTTCTTT NA TRBJ1-1 NA TRBV19
CAWSVEANQETQYF TGTGCCTGGAGTGTGGAAGCGAACCAAGAGACCCAGTACTTC NA TRBJ2-5 few TRBV30
CACPGTANEKLFF TGTGCCTGCCCCGGGACAGCAAATGAAAAACTGTTTTTT TRBD1 TRBJ1-4 NA TRBV30
CASGTRERQETQYF TGTGCCAGCGGTACTAGGGAGCGGCAAGAGACCCAGTACTTC NA TRBJ2-5 once TRBV11-3
CASSLELARYTGELFF TGTGCCAGCAGCTTGGAACTAGCACGGTACACCGGGGAGCTGTTTTTT NA TRBJ2-2 once TRBV11-3
CASRDRVAYNEQFF TGTGCCAGTAGAGACAGGGTGGCGTACAATGAGCAGTTCTTC TRBD1 TRBJ2-1 once TRBV19
CASSPQAGGFYNEQFF TGTGCCAGCAGTCCCCAGGCTGGCGGTTTCTACAATGAGCAGTTCTTC NA TRBJ2-1 NA TRBV27
CASSLVTGSSPLHF TGTGCCAGCAGCTTGGTCACAGGGAGTTCACCCCTCCACTTT NA TRBJ1-6 NA TRBV11-3
CASSRDSVRNGFF TGTGCCAGTAGTCGGGACAGCGTGCGCAACGGGTTCTTT TRBD1 TRBJ1-1 once TRBV19
CASSPPGQGRGNEKLFF TGTGCCAGCTCTCCTCCGGGACAGGGGAGAGGTAATGAAAAACTGTTTTTT TRBD1 TRBJ1-4 NA TRBV18
CASSMWENTEAFF TGTGCCAGTAGTATGTGGGAGAACACTGAAGCTTTCTTT NA TRBJ1-1 NA TRBV19
CASSDLIAGSTDTQYF TGTGCCAGCAGTGATTTAATAGCGGGGAGCACAGATACGCAGTATTTT TRBD2 TRBJ2-3 NA TRBV25-1
CASSPQASGETQYF TGTGCCAGCTCACCACAGGCTAGCGGAGAGACCCAGTACTTC TRBD2 TRBJ2-5 NA TRBV18
CASSSWTGASSGGYTF TGTGCCAGCAGTTCTTGGACAGGGGCTTCTTCGGGTGGCTACACCTTC TRBD1 TRBJ1-2 few TRBV6-8
CAWTPRGRWTGELFF TGTGCCTGGACCCCTAGGGGGCGATGGACCGGGGAGCTGTTTTTT TRBD1 TRBJ2-2 NA TRBV30
CASSINPLHYEQYF TGTGCCAGTAGTATTAACCCGTTACACTACGAGCAGTACTTC NA TRBJ2-7 NA TRBV19
CATVEDRTAPYEQYF TGTGCCACCGTCGAAGACAGGACGGCGCCCTACGAGCAGTACTTC NA TRBJ2-7 NA TRBV9
CASSYQGTNYGYTF TGTGCCAGCAGTTACCAGGGGACTAACTATGGCTACACCTTC NA TRBJ1-2 NA TRBV6-8
CAWSEPQETQYF TGTGCCTGGAGCGAACCTCAAGAGACCCAGTACTTC NA TRBJ2-5 NA TRBV30
CASRRQGTSYGYTF TGTGCCAGCAGACGACAGGGCACGAGCTATGGCTACACCTTC TRBD1 TRBJ1-2 once TRBV11-3
CASSTGTSGGETQYF TGCGCCAGCAGCACAGGGACTAGCGGGGGAGAGACCCAGTACTTC TRBD2 TRBJ2-5 NA TRBV5-1
CASSPIKGDSNEKLFF TGTGCCAGCAGCCCCATTAAAGGTGACTCTAATGAAAAACTGTTTTTT NA TRBJ1-4 NA TRBV11-3
CASLGSSGANVLTF TGTGCCAGCTTGGGGAGCTCTGGGGCCAACGTCCTGACTTTC NA TRBJ2-6 NA TRBV6-8
CAISEPTGVQYF TGTGCCATCAGTGAGCCCACAGGTGTGCAGTATTTT NA TRBJ2-3 NA TRBV10-3
CASTGQDSYEQYF TGTGCCAGTACCGGACAGGACTCCTACGAGCAGTACTTC TRBD1 TRBJ2-7 NA TRBV19
CAWSAVGGWTEAFF TGTGCCTGGAGTGCGGTCGGGGGATGGACTGAAGCTTTCTTT NA TRBJ1-1 NA TRBV30
CAWSGDYGYTF TGTGCCTGGAGTGGGGACTATGGCTACACCTTC NA TRBJ1-2 NA TRBV30
CASSYTPSSYEQYF TGCGCCAGCAGTTACACCCCGAGCTCCTACGAGCAGTACTTC NA TRBJ2-7 NA TRBV1
CASRPTGSYEQYF TGTGCCAGCAGACCGACAGGTTCCTATGAGCAGTACTTC NA TRBJ2-7 NA TRBV6-7
CASSAAFEAYEQYF TGTGCCAGTAGTGCCGCCTTCGAAGCCTACGAGCAGTACTTC NA TRBJ2-7 NA TRBV19
CAWSGGLSNQPQHF TGTGCCTGGAGTGGGGGCCTTAGCAATCAGCCCCAGCATTTT NA TRBJ1-5 NA TRBV30
CSASGQGAYEQYF TGCAGCGCCTCCGGACAGGGGGCCTACGAGCAGTACTTC TRBD1 TRBJ2-7 few TRBV29-1
CASSQEDYGYTF TGTGCCAGCAGCCAAGAGGATTATGGCTACACCTTC NA TRBJ1-2 NA TRBV14
CSVVLAVRNTEAFF TGCAGCGTTGTACTGGCCGTCCGAAACACTGAAGCTTTCTTT NA TRBJ1-1 NA TRBV29-1
CASSQSDGGAYNEQFF TGCGCCAGCAGCCAGTCCGACGGGGGGGCCTACAATGAGCAGTTCTTC TRBD2 TRBJ2-1 NA TRBV23-1
CSVEGQGVGGYTF TGCAGCGTTGAGGGGCAGGGGGTAGGTGGCTACACCTTC TRBD1 TRBJ1-2 once TRBV29-1
CASRGASALTYNEQFF TGTGCCAGTAGGGGGGCTAGCGCCTTGACCTACAATGAGCAGTTCTTC NA TRBJ2-1 NA TRBV19
CASSLTGQGATNEKLFF TGCGCCAGCAGCTTAACGGGACAGGGTGCAACTAATGAAAAACTGTTTTTT TRBD1 TRBJ1-4 NA TRBV5-1
CASSIAGTGGVEAFF TGTGCCAGTAGTATAGCGGGGACAGGGGGTGTTGAAGCTTTCTTT TRBD1 TRBJ1-1 NA TRBV19
CASSIVGGDYGYTF TGTGCCAGTAGTATAGTTGGCGGAGACTATGGCTACACCTTC NA TRBJ1-2 NA TRBV19